This T cell receptor beta chain originates from a study of cytomegalovirus exposure and HLA in healthy donors. General observations from the study: Presence/absence comparisons presumed near-even sequencing depth among donors. Most TCR beta V segments were productive about 87% or about 30% of the time in an earlier analysis. Later analysis identified a missense DCLRE1C variant that was linked to TCR beta V- and J-gene trimming.

60 Vbeta and 13 Jbeta primers were used in PCR. Data came from immunoSEQ multiplex PCR; TCRdb stores just in-frame clones and leaves some out. The sample gives roughly 120,000 clones, 15% of which show up once; under 2% is in the top ten. With respect to this clone: What it binds is unknown.

Germline CDR1 SQVTM, CDR2 ANQGSEA. V lost 3 bases and J lost 0, with 15 bases in between. CDR3 length equals 17 residues. J is TRBJ2-6 and V is TRBV29-1; perhaps TRBD1 as D (5 bases). Input material: PBMCs. This sequence originates from a woman in her late teens or twenties in good health and CMV-seronegative. CDR3 DNA sequence: TGCAGCGTTGAGATCCAGGGTTTAGGCTCTGGGGCCAACGTCCTGACTTTC. Translation: CSVEIQGLGSGANVLTF.